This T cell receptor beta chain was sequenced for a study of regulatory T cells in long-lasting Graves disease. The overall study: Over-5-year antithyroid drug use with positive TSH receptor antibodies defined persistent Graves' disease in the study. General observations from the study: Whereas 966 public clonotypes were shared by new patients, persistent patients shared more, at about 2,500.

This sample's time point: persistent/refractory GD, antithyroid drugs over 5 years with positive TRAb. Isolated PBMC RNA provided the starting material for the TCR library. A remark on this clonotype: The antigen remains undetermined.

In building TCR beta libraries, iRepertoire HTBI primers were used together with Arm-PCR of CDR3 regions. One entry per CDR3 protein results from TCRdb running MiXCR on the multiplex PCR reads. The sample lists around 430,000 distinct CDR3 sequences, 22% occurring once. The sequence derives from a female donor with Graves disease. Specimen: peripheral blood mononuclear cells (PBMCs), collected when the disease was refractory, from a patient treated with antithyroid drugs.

The CDR3 loop is CASSGQGGKTQYF. The CDR3 bases are TGTGCCAGCAGCGGACAGGGTGGGAAGACCCAGTACTTC. This chain connects TRBV3-1 to TRBJ2-5; 8 bases align to TRBD1. J was trimmed by 6 bases and V by 5 bases; bases with no gene match: 5. The germline V gene has CDR1 LGHDT and CDR2 YNNKEL (reference sequence). The CDR3 spans 13 residues.